This T cell receptor beta chain was sequenced in a study of identifying expanded T cells in peripheral blood. Overall study findings and caveats: Across healthy donors, higher total template counts meant significantly greater approximately two-week count variance. About 1.2 clones differed between technical replicates, versus about 15 and 19 over time.

V was shortened by 4 bases and J by 3 bases, with 13 bases between the two germline ends. The CDR3 has 15 amino acids. In germline, CDR1 is SGHVS, CDR2 FNYEAQ. The table lists this clone with a count of one. Its target is not known. Collection occurred without any documented infections or immune events in donors. Assay used: immunoSEQ multiplex PCR; TCRdb lists only in-frame clones, some missing. The sample lists fewer than 80,000 clones; over 75% were seen once. The TCR sequence derives from a person between 18 and 69 years old in good health. The material sequenced was blood. V gene TRBV7-6 combines with J gene TRBJ2-1; possible D gene TRBD2, 6 bases. CDR3 protein: CASSSGTSLYNEQFF. The CDR3 DNA is TGTGCCAGCAGCTCCGGAACTAGCCTCTACAATGAGCAGTTCTTC.